Sequencing of this TCR beta chain was carried out in a study of identical twins. Trimming shortened V by 5 bases and J by 8 bases, and 13 bases separated the two germline ends. The germline V gene has CDR1 SGHVS and CDR2 FNYEAQ. This CDR3 comprises 13 residues. Using its own MiXCR run on the 5' RACE reads, TCRdb lists one record per CDR3 protein. The sample holds 350,000 or so distinct CDR3 sequences, more than 9% seen once. Healthy Caucasians were all of the donors. About this clonotype: Antigen specificity is unknown.

Regarding the study as a whole: Clonotypes of the beta chain that were abundant in cord blood carried fewer insertions (memory repertoires showed none). Excess twin sharing in beta out-of-frame sequences was weaker.

The same specimen was also included in a second study, on yellow fever vaccine responses in identical twins. From that study: Twins' vaccine T cell response reportedly seemed partly convergent, partly personalized.

Sequenced input: CD8+ T cells sorted from blood. The sequence came from a woman aged 18 to 35 in good health. The rearrangement uses TRBV7-6 and TRBJ2-1; perhaps D is TRBD1 or TRBD2 (5 bases each). CDR3 in amino acids: CASSPELGDEQFF. In DNA, the CDR3 is TGTGCCAGCAGCCCAGAATTGGGGGATGAGCAGTTCTTC.